This entry features one T cell receptor beta chain sequence. This clonotype is classified as medium-sized (0.01 to 0.1%). Its specific antigen is unknown. Base qualities are missing; no much larger clone stands one base away. The data originate from a study of response to subunit inactivated influenza vaccine (dated by TCRdb to between 2017 and 2018). For the wider study: Deep quantitative T cell receptor repertoire profiling was used in the study to track responses to a trivalent subunit inactivated influenza vaccine. Summary of the overall study and its limitations: The authors proposed that each seasonal influenza vaccination may bring in only a limited number of new T cells.

Library construction relied on RT-PCR. Sequencing instrument: Illumina HiSeq 2500. TCRdb handled the public reads itself, with Q25 trimming in fastp and clone calling in MiXCR, and kept productive beta chains. All rows with the same CDR3 protein become a single entry with the most common DNA and genes. Within this sample are 150,000 to 200,000 distinct CDR3 sequences, with over 9.5% of them counted one time only. The ten largest clones capture over 25% of the sample. CDR1 and CDR2, per the germline V gene, are MNHNS and SASEGT. Trimming removed 2 bases from V and 5 bases from J, leaving 10 bases between the germline ends. The CDR3, cysteine through phenylalanine, is 14 amino acids long. Only CDR3 DNA remains: 42 bases, in frame from the first base. These sequences were also reported in another study, on T cells expressing NK-cell markers. The second investigation adds: TCR beta cDNA libraries were prepared using 5'RACE template switching, which introduced a universal primer site and unique molecular identifiers. TCR beta-chain repertoires were profiled in sorted CD3+CD56+NKG2C+, CD3+CD56+NKG2C- and CD3+CD56-NKG2C+ T-cell subsets from several donors. Of the eight sequenced donors, seven were found to be HCMV-seropositive and one was found to be HCMV-seronegative. To restrict sorting to alphabetaTCR-expressing T cells, an anti-gammadeltaTCR antibody was added in several experiments. In roughly 6 donors, the dominant CD3+CD56+NKG2C+ clonotypes were found to rank among the top 10 CD8+ clonotypes and to make up about 1.0-7.0% of CD8+ T cells. Those dominant clonotypes were again the most abundant among CD3+CD56-NKG2C+ cells in a few donors, at about 28.3-65%. Whether the expanded NKG2C-expressing T cell clones were specific for HCMV antigens was left unclear. The study sequenced eight donors, all healthy volunteers chosen at random: three men and five women. A commercial ELISA kit detecting HCMV-specific IgG in serum was used to determine HCMV serostatus. Ficoll density gradient centrifugation was used to isolate peripheral blood mononuclear cells from blood. Magnetic immunoseparation with Miltenyi isolation kits was used to isolate CD4+ and CD8+ T cells from PBMC. cDNA synthesis was primed from the TCR beta constant segment and was followed by two successive PCR amplification steps. Sequencing of the libraries produced 2 x 150 bp reads on Illumina HiSeq 2000/2500, MiSeq or NextSeq. MIGEC handled demultiplexing of the reads and grouping by UMI, while MiTCR was used to assemble and quantify clonotypes. Only TCR cDNA sequences supported by at least two reads were kept to exclude erroneous sequences. The tcR package was used for downstream repertoire analysis, and clonotypes were matched between fractions using CDR3 nucleotide sequence together with V segment. Antigen specificity was annotated against VDJdb with VDJmatch, allowing one amino acid substitution in CDR3.

The chain was built from TRBV6-1 and TRBJ2-1; no D gene can be assigned with confidence. This clonotype was obtained from a man aged 50-60 years who received an inactivated influenza vaccine. Donor details come from another sample of the same person, matched by shared clones. Sequences were derived from CD8+ T cells sorted from PBMCs, sampled less than 13 days after vaccination. The CDR3 region: CASSESPGDNEQFF. In nucleotide form, the sequence is TGTGCCAGCAGTGAATCGCCCGGAGACAATGAGCAGTTCTTC.